A selection of T cell receptor beta chains follows, all from one sample in a study of OX40 agonist ivuxolimab in advanced cancers. TCRdb keeps only in-frame clones here, not all; method: immunoSEQ multiplex PCR. The sample consists of about 47,000 clones, 65% to 90% of them appearing once. This sample comprised CD4+ or CD8+ T cells sorted from blood, obtained in a trial of the OX40 agonist ivuxolimab. The receptors here all came from an adult with an advanced solid tumor such as melanoma, head and neck, liver or kidney cancer. Both conserved end residues are part of each CDR3. The D gene is left open where the match is weak. Size is stated for part of the rows, as once, few or many counts, or as a class when the clone is expanded.

TRBJ1-1,TRBV19,NA,NA,TGTGCCAGTAGTATTGGGGGACTCACGGAAGCTTTCTTT,CASSIGGLTEAFF
TRBJ1-1,TRBV5-5,NA,few,TGTGCCAGCAGCCCAGATAGGGGAGGCACTGAAGCTTTCTTT,CASSPDRGGTEAFF
TRBJ2-1,TRBV2,NA,NA,TGTGCCAGCAGCCCCACTCATTACAATGAGCAGTTCTTC,CASSPTHYNEQFF
TRBJ2-5,TRBV5-6,NA,once,TGTGCCAGCAGCCCGGCTAGCGACGAGACCCAGTACTTC,CASSPASDETQYF
TRBJ2-7,TRBV27,NA,NA,TGTGCCAGCAGTTTGTCTGAGGAACTCTCCTACGAGCAGTACTTC,CASSLSEELSYEQYF
TRBJ2-1,TRBV18,NA,NA,TGTGCCAGCTCACCAGCGGGGGCGTCCTACAATGAGCAGTTCTTC,CASSPAGASYNEQFF
TRBJ1-4,TRBV6-5,NA,NA,TGTGCCAGCCGTCTTATAGGGACTAATGAAAAACTGTTTTTT,CASRLIGTNEKLFF
TRBJ1-4,TRBV28,TRBD1,NA,TGTGCCAGCAGGGAGGGGGCCTCTAATGAAAAACTGTTTTTT,CASREGASNEKLFF
TRBJ2-1,TRBV7-9,NA,few,TGTGCCAGTTCTTACAATGAGCAGTTCTTC,CASSYNEQFF
TRBJ1-3,TRBV4-3,NA,NA,TGCGCCAGCAGCCAAGATCGGTCCACTGGAAACACCATATATTTT,CASSQDRSTGNTIYF
TRBJ2-3,TRBV27,TRBD1,few,TGTGCCAGCAGTTCACACTCCGGGACAGTACTCACAGATACGCAGTATTTT,CASSSHSGTVLTDTQYF
TRBJ2-7,TRBV27,NA,NA,TGTGCCAGCAGTTTATCAGGTGCAGGGGCCTACGAGCAGTACTTC,CASSLSGAGAYEQYF
TRBJ1-2,TRBV25-1,NA,NA,TGTGCCAGCAGTGAATTGGTCAGCTATGGCTACACCTTC,CASSELVSYGYTF
TRBJ2-7,TRBV5-1,NA,once,TGCGCCAGCAGCTTGGCGGGCAAGTGGCACGAGCAGTACTTC,CASSLAGKWHEQYF
TRBJ2-7,TRBV28,NA,NA,TGTGCCAGCAGTTGGGCTCAGGTGACCTACGAGCAGTACTTC,CASSWAQVTYEQYF
TRBJ2-2,TRBV19,NA,NA,TGTGCCAGTAGTATTATGGGTGTTTGGACCGGGGAGCTGTTTTTT,CASSIMGVWTGELFF
TRBJ2-2,TRBV19,NA,NA,TGTGCCAGTAGTCCTTCAACGACGAACACCGGGGAGCTGTTTTTT,CASSPSTTNTGELFF
TRBJ1-4,TRBV29-1,TRBD1,NA,TGCAGCGTTGCAGGGGGCGGCCCTAATGAAAAACTGTTTTTT,CSVAGGGPNEKLFF
TRBJ2-1,TRBV5-4,NA,NA,TGTGCCAGCAGCTTTTTGGGGCATGGAAACAATGAGCAGTTCTTC,CASSFLGHGNNEQFF
TRBJ1-2,TRBV7-8,NA,NA,TGTGCCAGCAGCCTACTCTTGGGGCGGGGGACTAACTATGGCTACACCTTC,CASSLLLGRGTNYGYTF
TRBJ2-7,TRBV7-8,TRBD2,NA,TGTGCCAGCAGCTTAGGAGCGGGAGGTTACGAGCAGTACTTC,CASSLGAGGYEQYF
TRBJ1-1,TRBV5-1,NA,NA,TGCGCCAGCAGCTTAACAGGGATCAACACTGAAGCTTTCTTT,CASSLTGINTEAFF
TRBJ2-3,TRBV27,NA,NA,TGTGCCAGCAGTCTCATCGGGGATACGCAGTATTTT,CASSLIGDTQYF
TRBJ1-3,TRBV7-9,NA,few,TGTGCCAGCAGCTTAGCGGCAGGGCCCCACCTCAATTTT,CASSLAAGPHLNF
TRBJ1-3,TRBV29-1,TRBD1,NA,TGCAGCGTTGTTCCCGGGACAGGGGTCTCTGGAAACACCATATATTTT,CSVVPGTGVSGNTIYF
TRBJ1-2,TRBV11-2,NA,NA,TGTGCCAGCAGCTTGGGGGCTTTAGGCTACACCTTC,CASSLGALGYTF
TRBJ2-3,TRBV4-3,NA,NA,TGCGCCAGCAGCCAAGAGCCCCTAGATACGCAGTATTTT,CASSQEPLDTQYF
TRBJ2-1,TRBV7-9,TRBD1,NA,TGTGCCAGCAGTCGACAGGGGAGCTCCTACAATGAGCAGTTCTTC,CASSRQGSSYNEQFF
TRBJ1-2,TRBV7-2,NA,NA,TGTGCCAGCAGCTATGGGGCTGACTATGGCTACACCTTC,CASSYGADYGYTF
TRBJ1-4,TRBV7-9,NA,NA,TGTGCCAGCAGCTTAGAGACGGCCGGACCCGAAAAACTGTTTTTT,CASSLETAGPEKLFF
TRBJ1-1,TRBV28,NA,NA,TGTGCCAGCAGTTCCGGCTTAGGACACACTGAAGCTTTCTTT,CASSSGLGHTEAFF
TRBJ2-3,TRBV18,NA,NA,TGTGCCAGCTCACCACCAGGGCTCGGCACAGATACGCAGTATTTT,CASSPPGLGTDTQYF
TRBJ1-1,TRBV2,NA,NA,TGTGCCAGCAGTGAAGCGTCGGTGAACACTGAAGCTTTCTTT,CASSEASVNTEAFF
TRBJ2-5,TRBV6-5,NA,few,TGTGCCAGCAGTTACATAGGGGGGGCCGGGGAGACCCAGTACTTC,CASSYIGGAGETQYF
TRBJ2-3,TRBV6-1,TRBD2,few,TGTGCCAGCAGTCAAGCGGGAGGTAGCACAGATACGCAGTATTTT,CASSQAGGSTDTQYF
TRBJ2-3,TRBV29-1,TRBD2,NA,TGCAGCGTTGCAGGGACTAGCGGGGCTAGCACAGATACGCAGTATTTT,CSVAGTSGASTDTQYF
TRBJ2-7,TRBV9,NA,NA,TGTGCCAGCAGCGTAGACGGAAGTCGCGAGCAGTACTTC,CASSVDGSREQYF
TRBJ2-7,TRBV27,NA,NA,TGTGCCAGCAGTTTATCCGTGAGCTCCTACGAGCAGTACTTC,CASSLSVSSYEQYF
TRBJ2-5,TRBV4-1,TRBD1,NA,TGCGCCAGCAGCCAGACAGGGTCGGGGGAGACCCAGTACTTC,CASSQTGSGETQYF
TRBJ1-4,TRBV2,NA,NA,TGTGCCAGCAGTATCCGCCTCCTGCCGCCTAATGAAAAACTGTTTTTT,CASSIRLLPPNEKLFF
TRBJ2-2,TRBV29-1,NA,NA,TGCAGCGCCATGGACAGAACCGGGGAGCTGTTTTTT,CSAMDRTGELFF